The clone carrying this T cell receptor (beta chain) was found many times. CDR3 size: 16 residues. J gave up 0 bases and V 4 bases, and 8 bases lay outside the gene matches. Germline V gene data show CDR1 as KGHSH and CDR2 as LQKENI. The data stem from a study of early T cells in non-severe SARS-CoV-2 infection. TCRdb fed the 5' RACE reads into MiXCR, producing one record per CDR3 protein. Counted here are 86,000 or so distinct CDR3 sequences, around 6% occurring once; the ten biggest clones make up about 7.8%. The TCR sequence derives from an adult who was a healthcare worker with PCR-confirmed SARS-CoV-2 infection or an uninfected control (not recorded which). Sequences were obtained from whole blood. The chain employs TRBV18 and TRBJ1-2; 7 bases fit TRBD1. The CDR3 nucleotides read TGTGCCAGCTCACGCAACGGGGACAGTACTAACTATGGCTACACCTTC. As protein: CASSRNGDSTNYGYTF. Filled out from reference TRBV18 and TRBJ1-2, the complete variable domain reads NAGVMQNPRHLVRRRGQEARLRCSPMKGHSHVYWYRQLPEEGLKFMVYLQKENIIDESGMPKERFSAEFPKEGPSILRIQQVVRGDSAAYFCASSRNGDSTNYGYTFGSGTRLTVV.